The present T cell receptor beta chain was sequenced within a study of T cells in Graves' hyperthyroidism and ophthalmopathy (dated by TCRdb to about 2019). Broadly, across the study: Peripheral blood was sampled at the time of initial diagnosis, prior to any treatment. To identify distinguishing TCR V-J signatures, a discovery cohort of about 100 patients was used, comprising under 45 with Graves' ophthalmopathy and some 60 with stable Graves' hyperthyroidism. Prospective prediction of ophthalmopathy was tested in an independent validation cohort consisting of 18 to 20 hyperthyroidism patients and more than 15 patients who later progressed to ophthalmopathy. The roughly 91 discovery patients were randomly divided into training and test sets at a 7:3 ratio. The study also compared thyroid tissue and blood T-cell repertoires from about six Graves' hyperthyroidism patients. Once sampling was done, hyperthyroidism patients were given methimazole at a starting dose of 30 mg daily, whereas ophthalmopathy patients were given high-dose intravenous methylprednisolone. The paper describes TCR Vbeta CDR3 sequencing of 130 to 150 peripheral blood samples, made up of 43 ophthalmopathy patients, 70 to 75 hyperthyroidism patients and roughly 17 progressor patients. General conclusions and limits of the study: Most expanded thyroid clonotypes (frequency above 0.001) were also found in blood, which suggests that blood repertoires may mirror thyroid immune responses. In validation, the model predicted progression to ophthalmopathy a median of roughly 6.1 months before onset, with 65% to 71% sensitivity and roughly 79% specificity. Sample size was not statistically predetermined, and investigators were not blinded to group allocation. Ophthalmopathy was separated from stable hyperthyroidism by a 13 V-J signature model, with roughly 88% sensitivity and about 81% specificity obtained in cross-validation and 80%/75% obtained in testing.

CDR1 is given as GTSNPN and CDR2 as SVGIG, both from the germline V gene (reference sequence). V is trimmed back by 5 bases and J by 4 bases, and the junction contains 6 bases that no gene match accounts for. Taken from cysteine to phenylalanine, the CDR3 has 14 residues. Left in the record is the CDR3 DNA by itself, 42 bases read in frame from the first base. The TCR beta CDR3 regions were amplified from RNA transcripts. The first round of RT-PCR for the TCR CDR3 was performed with the HTBI primer set and the Qiagen OneStep RT-PCR kit. The libraries were constructed in a second round of multiplex PCR and then size-selected and purified. The libraries were sequenced on an Illumina HiSeq2000 using paired-end 100 bp reads. Regarding the original processing steps: SOAPnuke was used to process the raw data, removing reads that contained adapters or uncalled bases, had a mean Phred below 15, or lacked an exact match to the constant primer or identifier. High-quality paired reads were merged with COPE v1.2.5, and unique nucleotide sequences were defined as clonotypes. MiTCR v1.1 was used to align the clonotypes against IMGT TRBV, TRBD and TRBJ reference segments. The analysis was restricted to V-J combinations with a frequency above 0.0001, which together covered over 99% of the repertoires. A TCS score was defined as the ratio between F50 (clonal expansion) and ExV (chaos), using BLOSUM62-based TCRdist between CDR3 peptides within each V-J. Welch's t-statistics and random forest reduced 514 V-J features to 10 to 15, which were used in a naive Bayes classifier (R e1071). Starting from the raw public reads, TCRdb applied fastp trimming at Q25, assembled clones with MiXCR and retained in-frame beta chains. Rows merge per CDR3 protein into single entries with the most common DNA and genes. The V and J calls were not made by the authors but by TCRdb's processing. For this sample there are 380,000 or so distinct CDR3 sequences; over 11% appear just once. Roughly 25% of the sample belongs to the ten largest clones.

A patient counted as having stable Graves' hyperthyroidism if no progression to ophthalmopathy occurred over 18 months of follow-up. The hyperthyroidism patients were between 18 and 65 years old and newly diagnosed, with a disease duration of less than 2 months. Exclusion was applied to patients with uncontrolled infections, other autoimmune diseases, pregnancy or lactation. Diagnoses relied on clinical symptoms, serum thyroxine and TRAb, thyroid ultrasound and orbital computed tomography. PBMCs were isolated from roughly 10 ml of fresh peripheral blood by Ficoll-Paque density gradient centrifugation. Trizol reagent was used to extract total RNA, and RNA quality was then checked on an Agilent 2100 Bioanalyzer. This clonotype was recorded a few times. This receptor's antigen is unknown. The input lacks base qualities; no much larger clone sits a single base away.

The rearrangement joined TRBV30 to TRBJ2-3, and TRBD2 matches 10 of the central bases. This clonotype originated in a woman in her twenties or thirties with Graves' hyperthyroidism. Sequencing was done on a sample of blood. The DNA sequence reads TGTGCCTGGGGCCTAGCGGGAGTTTCAGATACGCAGTATTTT. This translates into CAWGLAGVSDTQYF.